The 26 T cell receptor beta chains given below trace back to one sample, sequenced in a study of cytomegalovirus exposure and HLA in healthy donors. PCR employed 60 Vbeta and 13 Jbeta primers. The method was immunoSEQ multiplex PCR; TCRdb's version includes in-frame clones alone and lacks a portion of them. The data show around 190,000 clones, around 80% seen once. Sequencing was carried out using PBMCs. The receptors come from a woman aged 50 to 60 in good health and CMV-seronegative.

In nucleotides, the CDR3 is TGTGCCAGCAGCGTAGTTACAGGAAACACCATATATTTT. Translated, it gives CASSVVTGNTIYF. The V call is TRBV9, the J call TRBJ1-3; D is undetermined. The CDR3 is 13 residues long. Trimming shortened V by 0 bases and J by 4 bases, and 5 bases separated the two germline ends. In germline, CDR1 is SGDLS, CDR2 YYNGEE.

The chain carries TRBV27 and TRBJ1-6, with 9 bases fitting TRBD1. The germline V gene has CDR1 MNHEY and CDR2 SMNVEV (reference sequence). This CDR3 region has 15 residues. V trimming: 5 bases; J trimming: 6 bases; junction bases outside the gene matches: 5. The CDR3 sequence is CASSGWTGANSPLHF. The CDR3 DNA reads as TGTGCCAGCAGTGGGTGGACAGGGGCTAATTCACCCCTCCACTTT.

This chain connects TRBV7-2 to TRBJ1-4; D is possibly TRBD1 (5 bases). CDR3 length: 15 residues. The germline CDR1 and CDR2 sequences are SGHTA and FQGNSA. Trimming stripped 5 bases from V and 0 bases from J, with 10 bases between. CDR3 sequence reads: CASSAHRPTNEKLFF. CDR3 DNA: TGTGCCAGCAGCGCCCACAGGCCAACTAATGAAAAACTGTTTTTT. Full variable domain (missing parts from reference TRBV7-2 and TRBJ1-4): GAGVSQSPSNKVTEKGKDVELRCDPISGHTALYWYRQSLGQGLEFLIYFQGNSAPDKSGLPSDRFSAERTGGSVSTLTIQRTQQEDSAVYLCASSAHRPTNEKLFFGSGTQLSVL.

A few counts support this clone. Other DNA sequences of this sample code for an identical CDR3. V and J are TRBV28 and TRBJ2-7; 11 bases fit TRBD2. Germline V CDR1 and CDR2: MDHEN, SYDVKM. The J segment lost 4 bases and the V segment lost 11 bases, leaving 7 bases of the junction unmatched. The length of the CDR3 is 13 residues. CDR3: CAGSSGRSYEQYF. In DNA, the CDR3 is TGTGCCGGGTCTAGCGGGAGGTCTTACGAGCAGTACTTC.

This chain uses TRBV11-1 with TRBJ2-2; D perhaps matches TRBD1 (5 bases). The ends were cut back, 2 bases at V and 2 bases at J, with 9 bases in the middle. The CDR3 runs 15 residues. Per germline, CDR1 SGHAT and CDR2 FQDESV (reference sequence). The CDR3 loop is CASSLRQRNTGELFF. In nucleotides, the CDR3 is TGTGCCAGCAGCTTAAGACAGCGAAACACCGGGGAGCTGTTTTTT.

This clone was picked up a small number of times. V usage is TRBV10-1 and J usage is TRBJ2-5; 8 bases match TRBD1. The V and J ends lost 4 bases and 5 bases, in that order; junction bases with no gene match: 9. Germline CDR1 WNHNN, CDR2 SYGVQD (reference sequence). The CDR3 contains 15 residues. CDR3 sequence: CASSARTGSGETQYF. As DNA, the CDR3 is TGCGCCAGCAGTGCCAGGACAGGGTCAGGGGAGACCCAGTACTTC.

The chain is built from TRBV9 and TRBJ2-5; D ambiguous. This CDR3 contains 13 residues. Between the trimmed V and J ends, which lost 0 bases and 5 bases, there was a span of 8 bases. From germline, CDR1 is SGDLS and CDR2 YYNGEE. DNA of the CDR3: TGTGCCAGCAGCGTAGAACAGTCGGAGACCCAGTACTTC. Amino acids: CASSVEQSETQYF.

V usage is TRBV5-6 and J usage is TRBJ1-5; perhaps TRBD1 as D (6 bases). The CDR3 runs 14 residues. Deletions cut 5 bases from V and 3 bases from J, with 12 bases between. CDR1 and CDR2 from the germline V gene are SGHDT and YYEEEE. The CDR3 nucleotides are TGTGCCAGCAGTTCCGGACAGCCCAATCAGCCCCAGCATTTT. Encoded protein: CASSSGQPNQPQHF.

The chain recombines TRBV19 with TRBJ1-1, with 8 bases aligning to TRBD1. The CDR3 totals 17 residues. Germline CDR1 LNHDA, CDR2 SQIVND (reference sequence). The V segment lost 7 bases and the J segment 4 bases; nucleotides outside the gene matches: 17. As DNA, the CDR3 is TGTGCCAGTATCAAGATGAGGCCGACCACAGGGGGCACTGAAGCTTTCTTT. This gives the protein CASIKMRPTTGGTEAFF. The full variable domain, rest sourced from reference TRBV19 and TRBJ1-1, is DGGITQSPKYLFRKEGQNVTLSCEQNLNHDAMYWYRQDPGQGLRLIYYSQIVNDFQKGDIAEGYSVSREKKESFPLTVTSAQKNPTAFYLCASIKMRPTTGGTEAFFGQGTRLTVV.

This clone was recorded only once. The rearrangement links TRBV2 to TRBJ1-4; D gene unclear. The CDR3 runs 12 residues. V shed 7 bases and J shed 7 bases, with 10 bases lying between them. Germline V lookup: CDR1 SNHLY, CDR2 FYNNEI. The chain's CDR3 is CASTTTVEKLFF. CDR3 bases: TGTGCCAGCACAACCACAGTTGAAAAACTGTTTTTT.

This clone has just a few counts. This chain's CDR3 is CASKVEVNTGELFF. CDR3 nucleotides: TGTGCCAGCAAAGTGGAGGTGAACACCGGGGAGCTGTTTTTT. The chain carries TRBV6-1 and TRBJ2-2, with D perhaps matching TRBD2 (5 bases). V was pared by 7 bases and J by 1 base, with 10 bases between. Germline values: CDR1 MNHNS, CDR2 SASEGT. This CDR3 is 14 amino acids long.

This clone came up once. V and J are TRBV29-1 and TRBJ1-1; no firm D call. This CDR3 is built from 17 residues. In germline, CDR1 is SQVTM, CDR2 ANQGSEA. The germline V and J ends were trimmed by 2 bases and 1 base, with 20 bases remaining between them. The CDR3 sequence is CSVENRRTLSSNTEAFF. The DNA of the CDR3 is TGCAGCGTTGAAAATCGGAGAACCCTTTCTTCGAACACTGAAGCTTTCTTT.

This clone was counted only a few times. This chain joins TRBV27 and TRBJ2-3, with 10 bases fitting TRBD2. V lost 7 bases and J lost 4; bases outside the gene matches: 5. CDR3 length: 14 residues. CDR1 and CDR2 (germline): MNHEY, SMNVEV (reference sequence). The CDR3 DNA is TGTGCCAGCAAACCGGGACTAGCGTCAGATACGCAGTATTTT. This encodes CASKPGLASDTQYF.

The chain carries TRBV19 and TRBJ1-1; D might be TRBD1 (5 bases). Germline V lookup: CDR1 LNHDA, CDR2 SQIVND (reference sequence). There are 15 residues in the CDR3. Trimming pared 8 bases from V and 2 bases from J, leaving 18 bases between. The CDR3 is CASRREQSRNTEAFF. For the CDR3, the DNA is TGTGCCAGTCGCAGGGAACAGAGCCGTAACACTGAAGCTTTCTTT. Looking up the rest from reference TRBV19 and TRBJ1-1 gives the full variable domain: DGGITQSPKYLFRKEGQNVTLSCEQNLNHDAMYWYRQDPGQGLRLIYYSQIVNDFQKGDIAEGYSVSREKKESFPLTVTSAQKNPTAFYLCASRREQSRNTEAFFGQGTRLTVV.

The chain uses TRBV28 and TRBJ1-5; perhaps TRBD1 as D (5 bases). The CDR3 is 14 amino acids. V lost 5 bases to trimming and J lost 3 bases, with 11 bases between them. Germline assignment: CDR1 MDHEN and CDR2 SYDVKM. The CDR3 region has the DNA TGTGCCAGCAGTGCCCGACAGTCCAATCAGCCCCAGCATTTT. Translated: CASSARQSNQPQHF. Full variable domain (missing parts from reference TRBV28 and TRBJ1-5): DVKVTQSSRYLVKRTGEKVFLECVQDMDHENMFWYRQDPGLGLRLIYFSYDVKMKEKGDIPEGYSVSREKKERFSLILESASTNQTSMYLCASSARQSNQPQHFGDGTRLSIL.

The rearrangement joins TRBV6-5 to TRBJ1-6; the D is unclear. V was trimmed by 5 bases and J by 4 bases, leaving 9 bases between them. Germline CDR1 reads MNHEY; CDR2 reads SVGAGI. The CDR3 contains 14 residues. The CDR3 sequence is CASSVTGYNSPLHF. CDR3 coding DNA: TGTGCCAGCAGTGTCACGGGTTATAATTCACCCCTCCACTTT.

The chain joins TRBV29-1 to TRBJ2-5; D is possibly TRBD1 (6 bases). V was cut by 6 bases and J by 2 bases, with 7 bases left in between. Per the germline V gene, CDR1 is SQVTM and CDR2 is ANQGSEA. CDR3 length equals 11 residues. The CDR3 loop reads CSVDRQETQYF. In DNA form, the CDR3 reads TGCAGCGTCGACAGGCAAGAGACCCAGTACTTC.

This clone came up a few times. The chain recombines TRBV7-2 with TRBJ2-2, with TRBD2 as a possible D gene (6 bases). The CDR3 runs to 15 residues. The V end was cut by 0 bases, the J end by 6 bases, with 11 bases between. CDR1 and CDR2 (germline): SGHTA, FQGNSA. CDR3 loop: CASSLAPRDSGELFF. Here the CDR3 DNA reads TGTGCCAGCAGCTTAGCGCCGCGGGATTCCGGGGAGCTGTTTTTT. Full variable domain (outside the CDR3, taken from reference TRBV7-2 and TRBJ2-2): GAGVSQSPSNKVTEKGKDVELRCDPISGHTALYWYRQSLGQGLEFLIYFQGNSAPDKSGLPSDRFSAERTGGSVSTLTIQRTQQEDSAVYLCASSLAPRDSGELFFGEGSRLTVL.

This clone was observed once. This chain uses TRBV28 with TRBJ2-3; 10 nucleotides agree with TRBD2. CDR3 length: 16 amino acids. Germline V CDR1 and CDR2: MDHEN, SYDVKM. Losses at the gene ends were 3 bases for V and 3 bases for J; bases not matched to a gene: 6. In DNA, the CDR3 is TGTGCCAGCAGTTTTCCTAGCGGGAGTATGACAGATACGCAGTATTTT. Its protein product is CASSFPSGSMTDTQYF.

J is TRBJ2-7 and V is TRBV5-8, with TRBD1 identical over 9 bases. The germline CDR1 and CDR2 sequences are SGHTS and YDEGEE. The CDR3 sequence is 14 residues long. Trimming removed 0 bases from V and 4 bases from J; junction bases left unmatched: 2. The CDR3, as DNA: TGTGCCAGCAGCTTGGGGACAGGGGTGTACGAGCAGTACTTC. Protein: CASSLGTGVYEQYF.

V and J are TRBV11-2 and TRBJ2-5; D is perhaps TRBD1 (6 bases). Trimming removed 1 base at V and 4 bases at J, with 10 bases between. This CDR3 has 14 residues. The germline CDR1 and CDR2 sequences are SGHAT and FQNNGV. CDR3 protein: CASSLGGGPETQYF. The CDR3 bases are TGTGCCAGCAGCTTAGGAGGGGGACCAGAGACCCAGTACTTC.

The genes are TRBV9 and TRBJ1-3; a weak D match, TRBD1 (5 bases). The V gene's germline CDR1 is SGDLS and CDR2 YYNGEE. This CDR3 region has 16 residues. The V gene lost 0 bases and the J gene lost 4 bases, with 14 bases spanning the gap. As DNA, the CDR3 is TGTGCCAGCAGCGTAGAGGACAAAGGGCGAGGAAACACCATATATTTT. Its translation is CASSVEDKGRGNTIYF. Looking up the rest from reference TRBV9 and TRBJ1-3 gives the full variable domain: DSGVTQTPKHLITATGQRVTLRCSPRSGDLSVYWYQQSLDQGLQFLIQYYNGEERAKGNILERFSAQQFPDLHSELNLSSLELGDSALYFCASSVEDKGRGNTIYFGEGSWLTVV.

V gene TRBV28 combines with J gene TRBJ1-3, with D maybe TRBD1 (6 bases). Germline CDR1 and CDR2: MDHEN and SYDVKM. CDR3 length: 16 amino acids. The germline V and J ends were trimmed by 2 bases and 2 bases, with 13 bases remaining between them. CDR3 residues: CASSLAGDSAGNTIYF. The CDR3 DNA reads as TGTGCCAGCAGTTTAGCAGGGGATAGTGCTGGAAACACCATATATTTT. Full variable domain (outside the CDR3, taken from reference TRBV28 and TRBJ1-3): DVKVTQSSRYLVKRTGEKVFLECVQDMDHENMFWYRQDPGLGLRLIYFSYDVKMKEKGDIPEGYSVSREKKERFSLILESASTNQTSMYLCASSLAGDSAGNTIYFGEGSWLTVV.

This chain connects TRBV11-2 to TRBJ2-1, with unresolved D. From germline, CDR1 is SGHAT and CDR2 FQNNGV. Trimming pared 1 base from V and 4 bases from J, leaving 5 bases between. The CDR3 is 13 amino acids. This chain's CDR3 is CASSLALYNEQFF. CDR3 nucleotides: TGTGCCAGCAGCTTAGCCCTTTACAATGAGCAGTTCTTC.

The chain recombines TRBV6-5 with TRBJ2-5; 10 nucleotides agree with TRBD1. The trim removed 1 base at V and 4 bases at J, leaving 0 bases unmatched. Looked up from germline, CDR1 is MNHEY and CDR2 is SVGAGI. The CDR3 runs to 14 residues. In DNA form, the CDR3 reads TGTGCCAGCAGTTACTGGGACAGGGGAGAGACCCAGTACTTC. The encoded protein is CASSYWDRGETQYF.

This CDR3 is CASSRRPHPSQGGDTEAFF. DNA of the CDR3: TGCGCCAGCAGCCGACGACCGCACCCTTCACAGGGGGGAGACACTGAAGCTTTCTTT. J is TRBJ1-1 and V is TRBV5-1, with 8 bases that match TRBD1. The V and J ends lost 4 bases and 3 bases, in that order; junction bases with no gene match: 20. Germline lookup yields CDR1 SGHRS and CDR2 YFSETQ. This CDR3 contains 19 residues.